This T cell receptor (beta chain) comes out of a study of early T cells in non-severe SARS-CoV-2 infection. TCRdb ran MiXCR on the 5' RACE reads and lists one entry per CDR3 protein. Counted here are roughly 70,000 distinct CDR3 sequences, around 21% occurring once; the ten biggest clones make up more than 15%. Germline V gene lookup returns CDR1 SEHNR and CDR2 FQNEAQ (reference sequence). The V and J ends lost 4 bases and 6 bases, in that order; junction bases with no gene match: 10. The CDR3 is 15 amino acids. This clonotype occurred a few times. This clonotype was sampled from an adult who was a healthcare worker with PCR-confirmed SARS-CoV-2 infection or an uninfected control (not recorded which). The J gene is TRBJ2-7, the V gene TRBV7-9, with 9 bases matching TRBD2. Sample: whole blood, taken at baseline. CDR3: CASSSLAGAPVEQYF. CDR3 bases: TGTGCCAGCAGCTCCTTAGCGGGGGCGCCTGTCGAGCAGTACTTC.